Listed below are T cell receptor beta chains from one sample, sequenced in a study of blood T cell repertoires in COVID-19. Data came from immunoSEQ multiplex PCR; TCRdb stores just in-frame clones and leaves some out. Among 250,000 to 300,000 clones listed, 70% to 90% were seen once. The specimen was peripheral blood. Every receptor here comes from a woman in her 70s with COVID-19, enrolled during active disease. Each CDR3 is given without its conserved first and last residue. A D gene is named only where the DNA matches it firmly. For some rows the clone size is stated as once, few or many, or as a class when expanded; others skip it.

V gene,J gene,clone size,D gene,CDR3 protein
TRBV27,TRBJ2-3,.,TRBD2,ASTPSGGTTDTQY
TRBV10-2,TRBJ2-3,.,.,ASSESSVGTDTQY
TRBV13,TRBJ2-2,.,TRBD2,ASSLAPRGGSGELF
TRBV5-1,TRBJ2-5,once,.,ASSPSYQETQY
TRBV7-3,TRBJ2-2,.,TRBD1,ASSPTGGVAGELF
TRBV5-1,TRBJ2-5,.,TRBD2,ASSLARTSGWEAQY
TRBV29-1,TRBJ2-1,.,TRBD2,SVDRLAGGRYNEQF
TRBV2,TRBJ2-5,.,TRBD2,ASSRGLAGADEETQY
TRBV24-1,TRBJ1-6,few,.,ATSENRSNSPLH
TRBV27,TRBJ1-1,.,.,ASSAAMNTEAF
TRBV27,TRBJ2-2,.,.,ASSLFGGTGELF
TRBV2,TRBJ1-2,.,TRBD1,ASGDRGLGYT
TRBV18,TRBJ1-2,.,TRBD1,ASSPRDRAVNYGYT
TRBV18,TRBJ1-6,.,TRBD1,ASSQDRVRSYNSPLH
TRBV2,TRBJ2-5,.,.,ASSPLSTYQETQY
TRBV7-6,TRBJ2-3,once,.,ASSLAGADTQY
TRBV19,TRBJ2-7,.,TRBD1,ASSFSRQGEQY
TRBV10-3,TRBJ1-1,few,TRBD1,AISETGATEAF
TRBV6-2/TRBV6-3,TRBJ1-6,.,.,ASSYSLANNSPLH
TRBV21-1,TRBJ2-7,.,.,ASSLRSRQSYEQY
TRBV7-8,TRBJ1-1,.,.,ASSPGRPGQAGDTEAF
TRBV19,TRBJ2-7,.,TRBD1,ASSPGTGRSYEQY
TRBV11-2,TRBJ2-1,.,.,ASSLTTRGGHVEQF
TRBV2,TRBJ1-1,few,.,ASLLGLLNTEAF
TRBV27,TRBJ1-1,many,.,ASRRMEVDTEAF
TRBV5-1,TRBJ2-5,.,.,ASSLAGVGRETQY
TRBV12-2,TRBJ2-5,.,.,ASRLGAPGRGGGETQY
TRBV2,TRBJ2-3,.,TRBD1,ASSEEGQVADTQY
TRBV25-1,TRBJ1-2,.,TRBD1,ASSEPGQGAGYGYT
TRBV18,TRBJ2-1,.,TRBD2,ASSPNRLAGGNEQF
TRBV3-1/TRBV3-2,TRBJ1-6,.,.,ASSSRESPLH
TRBV4-3,TRBJ2-1,.,TRBD2,ASSQERAGDEQF
TRBV30,TRBJ2-5,.,.,AWSVQGGARETQY
TRBV27,TRBJ2-2,.,TRBD1,ASTPDRLTGELF
TRBV6-5,TRBJ1-1,.,TRBD1,TPGGTEAF
TRBV9,TRBJ1-3,.,.,ASSVVAGSGNTIY
TRBV24-1,TRBJ2-7,.,.,ATSDLTGEQY
TRBV4-2,TRBJ2-3,.,TRBD1,ASSQEGTEGDTQY
TRBV18,TRBJ2-1,once,TRBD2,ASSLLAGAYNEQF
TRBV9,TRBJ2-2,.,TRBD1,ASSQRQGDTGELF
TRBV30,TRBJ1-6,.,.,AWARGGHFNSPLH
TRBV29-1,TRBJ1-2,.,.,SVLVVGSSVSYGYT
TRBV18,TRBJ1-1,.,.,ASSPSLSTEAF